The 5 T cell receptor beta chains below come from one sample, sequenced in a study of T cell responses to AZD1222 COVID-19 vaccine. Only in-frame clones appear in the TCRdb table, and some are missing; sequencing was by immunoSEQ multiplex PCR. The sample yields tens of thousands of clones, around 89% seen once. This material consisted of peripheral blood, taken on day 0 of AZD1222 vaccination. The receptors originated from an adult in good health.

The rearrangement joins TRBV2 to TRBJ2-2, with 8 positions matching TRBD1. The J segment lost 3 bases and the V segment lost 7 bases, leaving 10 bases of the junction unmatched. CDR1 and CDR2 from the germline V gene are SNHLY and FYNNEI. The CDR3 contains 16 residues. The CDR3 reads CASKSGTGRYTGELFF. The CDR3 DNA reads TGTGCCAGCAAATCCGGGACAGGTCGCTACACCGGGGAGCTGTTTTTT.

The genes are TRBV2 and TRBJ2-7; the D gene is possibly TRBD2 (5 bases). V was pared by 10 bases and J by 3 bases, with 16 bases between. Germline V gene lookup returns CDR1 SNHLY and CDR2 FYNNEI. The CDR3 is 13 residues long. The CDR3 is CAIALLQSYEQYF. For the CDR3, the DNA is TGTGCCATAGCGTTATTGCAGAGCTACGAGCAGTACTTC.

CDR3 DNA: TGTGCCAGCAGCTCATCCTCTACTAGCAGTGAGCAGTTCTTC. It translates to CASSSSSTSSEQFF. The genes are TRBV7-3 and TRBJ2-1, with a tentative D call TRBD2 (6 bases). The ends were cut back, 4 bases at V and 9 bases at J, with 16 bases in the middle. Germline CDR1 and CDR2: SGHTA and FQGTGA. This CDR3 comprises 14 residues.

V is TRBV9 and J is TRBJ2-2, with TRBD1 matching over 11 bases. In germline, CDR1 is SGDLS, CDR2 YYNGEE. CDR3 length: 16 residues. J was trimmed by 5 bases and V by 0 bases; bases with no gene match: 3. The DNA of the CDR3 is TGTGCCAGCAGCGTAGCGGGGACAGGGGGAACCGGGGAGCTGTTTTTT. Translating it yields CASSVAGTGGTGELFF.

The chain carries TRBV11-2 and TRBJ2-2; 10 nucleotides line up with TRBD2. The CDR3 is made up of 15 amino acids. The trim removed 0 bases at V and 6 bases at J, leaving 1 base unmatched. Germline V gives CDR1 SGHAT, CDR2 FQNNGV. The CDR3 DNA follows: TGTGCCAGCAGCTTAGAGGGGACTAGCGCCGGGGAGCTGTTTTTT. Residues: CASSLEGTSAGELFF.